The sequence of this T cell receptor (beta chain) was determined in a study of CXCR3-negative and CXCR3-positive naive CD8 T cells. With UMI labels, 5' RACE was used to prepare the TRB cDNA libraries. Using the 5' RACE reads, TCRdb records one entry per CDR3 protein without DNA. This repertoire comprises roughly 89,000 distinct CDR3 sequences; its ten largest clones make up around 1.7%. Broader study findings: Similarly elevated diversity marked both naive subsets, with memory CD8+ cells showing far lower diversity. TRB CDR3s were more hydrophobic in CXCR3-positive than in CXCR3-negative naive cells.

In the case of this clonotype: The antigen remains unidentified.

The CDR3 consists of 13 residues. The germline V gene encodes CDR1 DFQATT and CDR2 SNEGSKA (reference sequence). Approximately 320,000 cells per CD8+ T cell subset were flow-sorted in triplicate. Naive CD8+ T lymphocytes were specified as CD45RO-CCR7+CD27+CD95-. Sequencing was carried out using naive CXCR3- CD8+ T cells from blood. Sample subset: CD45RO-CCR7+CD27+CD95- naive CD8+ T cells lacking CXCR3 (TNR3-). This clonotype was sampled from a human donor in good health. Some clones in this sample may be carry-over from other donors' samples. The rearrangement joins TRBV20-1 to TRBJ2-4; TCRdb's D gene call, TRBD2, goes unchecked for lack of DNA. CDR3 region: CSARDGESHIQYF.